Listed here are 13 T cell receptor beta chains from one sample, sequenced in a study of metastatic and nonmetastatic thyroid tumors. Thyroid surgery was performed in patients who had received no treatment beforehand. MiXCR re-clonotyped the PCR reads for TCRdb. This table has 15,000 to 25,000 clones, about a quarter appearing once. Sequenced: blood. The receptors here all came from a male donor with papillary thyroid cancer or a benign thyroid nodule (not recorded which). Some clones in this sample may be carry-over from other donors' samples.

This clone came up many times. V gene TRBV5-6 combines with J gene TRBJ1-3, with 10 bases that match TRBD1. Germline CDR1 SGHDT, CDR2 YYEEEE. This CDR3 contains 16 residues. V was clipped by 4 bases and J by 0 bases; unmatched bases: 4. DNA for the CDR3: TGTGCCAGCAGCACGAGGACAGGGGGCTCTGGAAACACCATATATTTT. Protein: CASSTRTGGSGNTIYF.

By share, this clone counts as medium-sized. The chain couples TRBV20-1 to TRBJ2-7, with 7 bases lining up with TRBD2. Losses at the gene ends were 4 bases for V and 3 bases for J; bases not matched to a gene: 9. The germline V gene has CDR1 DFQATT and CDR2 SNEGSKA (reference sequence). This CDR3 region has 14 residues. The CDR3 protein is CSANKASGDYEQYF. The CDR3 DNA sequence: TGCAGTGCTAACAAAGCTAGCGGAGACTACGAGCAGTACTTC.

The chain is built from TRBV11-3 and TRBJ2-2, with D possibly called TRBD1 or TRBD2 (5 bases each). CDR1 is SGHNT and CDR2 is YENEEA in the germline V gene. V dropped 5 bases and J dropped 11 bases, with 15 bases sitting between them. This CDR3 comprises 13 residues. CDR3 coding DNA: TGTGCCAGCAGCCCCGGGACGGGGAGCGAGCTGTTTTTT. Protein: CASSPGTGSELFF.

In nucleotides, the CDR3 is TGTGCCAGCAGTGAAATGCGGACGGTGAATGAAGCTTTCTTT. Translation: CASSEMRTVNEAFF. This chain connects TRBV2 to TRBJ1-1; D is undetermined. V gave up 2 bases and J gave up 7 bases, with 14 bases separating them. The length of the CDR3 is 14 residues. The V gene's germline CDR1 is SNHLY and CDR2 FYNNEI.

This clone has ten or more counts. Other DNA sequences in this sample translate to the same CDR3. This chain connects TRBV5-6 to TRBJ2-3; tentative D call: TRBD1 (5 bases). The V gene's germline CDR1 is SGHDT and CDR2 YYEEEE. This CDR3 is 15 amino acids long. Trimming took 3 bases from V and 0 from J, leaving 11 bases between them. This CDR3 is CASSWTFTSTDTQYF. CDR3 nucleotides: TGTGCCAGCAGCTGGACATTTACTAGCACAGATACGCAGTATTTT.

Comment on this clone: At the DNA level, this CDR3 is encoded by other sequences in the same sample as well. The genes are TRBV11-2 and TRBJ2-7, with 11 bases matching TRBD2. CDR1 is SGHAT and CDR2 is FQNNGV in the germline V gene. CDR3 length: 15 amino acids. With 5 bases clipped from V and 4 bases from J, the junction kept 7 bases outside the gene matches. The CDR3 sequence: CASSNGRLAGYEQYF. As DNA, the CDR3 is TGTGCCAGCAGCAACGGTAGACTAGCGGGGTACGAGCAGTACTTC. Looking up the rest from reference TRBV11-2 and TRBJ2-7 gives the full variable domain: EAGVAQSPRYKIIEKRQSVAFWCNPISGHATLYWYQQILGQGPKLLIQFQNNGVVDDSQLPKDRFSAERLKGVDSTLKIQPAKLEDSAVYLCASSNGRLAGYEQYFGPGTRLTVT.

This clone has ten or more counts. The chain carries TRBV7-6 and TRBJ2-7; perhaps TRBD1 as D (5 bases). Germline V gene sequence: CDR1 SGHVS, CDR2 FNYEAQ. V was pared by 6 bases and J by 2 bases, with 14 bases between. The CDR3 totals 14 residues. The CDR3 coding sequence is TGTGCCAGCAGAAAAGACAGTACCACCTACGAGCAGTACTTC. The encoded protein is CASRKDSTTYEQYF. The full variable domain, its missing parts supplied by reference TRBV7-6 and TRBJ2-7, is GAGVSQSPRYKVTKRGQDVALRCDPISGHVSLYWYRQALGQGPEFLTYFNYEAQQDKSGLPNDRFSAERPEGSISTLTIQRTEQRDSAMYRCASRKDSTTYEQYFGPGTRLTVT.

This clone is labeled medium-sized. The DNA for the CDR3 is TGTGCCAGCTACGGGACAGGACTGTACAATGAGCAGTTCTTC. This codes for CASYGTGLYNEQFF. The chain is built from TRBV28 and TRBJ2-1; 8 bases map to TRBD1. Germline CDR1 and CDR2: MDHEN and SYDVKM. Trimming at V came to 8 bases and at J to 4 bases, leaving 7 bases not matched to a gene. The CDR3 has 14 residues. Based on the CDR3 plus reference TRBV28 and TRBJ2-1, the full variable domain is DVKVTQSSRYLVKRTGEKVFLECVQDMDHENMFWYRQDPGLGLRLIYFSYDVKMKEKGDIPEGYSVSREKKERFSLILESASTNQTSMYLCASYGTGLYNEQFFGPGTRLTVL.

This clone is labeled medium-sized. The chain is built from TRBV11-2 and TRBJ1-2; D not certain. Trimming left V 0 bases short and J 8 bases short, with 13 bases between. This CDR3 comprises 14 residues. Germline-derived CDR1 and CDR2 are SGHAT and FQNNGV. CDR3 sequence (DNA): TGTGCCAGCAGCTTAGACCTGCAAACCTGGGGCTACACCTTC. As protein: CASSLDLQTWGYTF.

This chain links TRBV6-2 or TRBV6-3 with TRBJ2-3; tentatively, D is TRBD1 or TRBD2 (5 bases each). The V end lost 2 bases, the J end lost 3 bases, and 12 bases lay between the germline ends. There are 15 residues in the CDR3. Germline-derived CDR1 and CDR2 are MNHEY and SVGEGT. The CDR3 region is CASSYDSGPTDTQYF. In DNA, the CDR3 is TGTGCCAGCAGTTACGACTCGGGGCCTACAGATACGCAGTATTTT.

In its sample, this clone is medium-sized. The chain combines TRBV6-5 with TRBJ2-7; possibly TRBD1 for D (6 bases). The CDR3 covers 14 residues. Germline loops: CDR1 MNHEY, CDR2 SVGAGI. V was shortened by 1 base and J by 3 bases, with 10 bases between the two germline ends. CDR3 protein: CASSYFGQSYEQYF. The CDR3 coding sequence is TGTGCCAGCAGTTACTTCGGACAGAGCTACGAGCAGTACTTC.

This clone was seen many times. The rearrangement joins TRBV7-9 to TRBJ2-2, with D unresolved. V was pared by 3 bases and J by 6 bases, with 11 bases between. The CDR3 is made up of 14 amino acids. Germline CDR1 reads SEHNR; CDR2 reads FQNEAQ (reference sequence). CDR3 sequence (DNA): TGTGCCAGCAGCTTTGATTTCAGTTCCGGGGAGCTGTTTTTT. Amino acids: CASSFDFSSGELFF. The full variable domain, rest sourced from reference TRBV7-9 and TRBJ2-2, is DTGVSQNPRHKITKRGQNVTFRCDPISEHNRLYWYRQTLGQGPEFLTYFQNEAQLEKSRLLSDRFSAERPKGSFSTLEIQRTEQGDSAMYLCASSFDFSSGELFFGEGSRLTVL.

V gene TRBV5-1 combines with J gene TRBJ2-1, with D unclear. Germline V gives CDR1 SGHRS, CDR2 YFSETQ. This CDR3 contains 14 residues. Trimming stripped 6 bases from V and 4 bases from J, with 14 bases between. CDR3 bases: TGCGCCAGCAACGCGGAGTTCTTTTACAATGAGCAGTTCTTC. It encodes CASNAEFFYNEQFF. Looking up the rest from reference TRBV5-1 and TRBJ2-1 gives the full variable domain: KAGVTQTPRYLIKTRGQQVTLSCSPISGHRSVSWYQQTPGQGLQFLFEYFSETQRNKGNFPGRFSGRQFSNSRSEMNVSTLELGDSALYLCASNAEFFYNEQFFGPGTRLTVL.